One and the same sample provided the 26 T cell receptor beta chains below, sequenced in a study of cytomegalovirus exposure and HLA in healthy donors. With 60 Vbeta and 13 Jbeta primers, the PCR was carried out. Clones were sequenced by immunoSEQ multiplex PCR, and TCRdb holds only the in-frame ones, with some missing. This table has some 150,000 clones, roughly 77% appearing once. Sequencing used PBMCs. The receptors were gathered from a human donor in good health.

The chain is built from TRBV29-1 and TRBJ1-1; D not certain. The germline V gene has CDR1 SQVTM and CDR2 ANQGSEA. The CDR3 consists of 11 residues. In nucleotides, the CDR3 is TGCACCGCCATTTCCGGCACTGAAGCTTTCTTT. The encoded protein is CTAISGTEAFF.

The rearrangement uses TRBV6-5 and TRBJ1-5; perhaps TRBD1 as D (6 bases). This CDR3 is 15 amino acids long. V was trimmed by 3 bases and J by 5 bases, leaving 14 bases between them. Germline V lookup: CDR1 MNHEY, CDR2 SVGAGI. For the CDR3, the DNA is TGTGCCAGCAGTTATCAACAGGGTAGGGATCAGCCCCAGCATTTT. Its translation is CASSYQQGRDQPQHF.

This clone appeared a few times. V and J are TRBV28 and TRBJ2-7; D is ambiguous. The CDR3 is made up of 14 amino acids. CDR1 is MDHEN and CDR2 is SYDVKM in the germline V gene. For the CDR3, the DNA is TGTTCTTTTTTCAAGCAGAAGGCGGCATACGAGCAGTACTTC. It is translated as CSFFKQKAAYEQYF.

The V and J genes are TRBV19 and TRBJ2-1, with TRBD2 as a possible D gene (5 bases). The CDR3 extends over 12 amino acids. The ends were cut back, 2 bases at V and 8 bases at J, with 7 bases in the middle. CDR1 and CDR2 from the germline V gene are LNHDA and SQIVND (reference sequence). The CDR3 sequence: CASSIPSHEQFF. DNA for the CDR3: TGTGCCAGTAGTATACCTAGCCATGAGCAGTTCTTC.

The genes are TRBV2 and TRBJ2-1; TRBD2 matches 8 bases. V lost 0 bases to trimming and J lost 7 bases; unmatched junction nucleotides: 11. Germline-derived CDR1 and CDR2 are SNHLY and FYNNEI. The CDR3 has 17 amino acids. The CDR3 DNA follows: TGTGCCAGCAGTGAAGCGGTCCTAGCGGGTATCTGGAATGAGCAGTTCTTC. Translating gives CASSEAVLAGIWNEQFF.

Only one count was recorded for this clone. CDR3 DNA: TGTGCCAGCAGCCACACGGGGACTCTAGGGAACATTCAGTACTTC. It specifies CASSHTGTLGNIQYF. The V call is TRBV5-5, the J call TRBJ2-4; D is possibly TRBD2 (6 bases). CDR3 length: 15 residues. Germline V gene data show CDR1 as SGHKS and CDR2 as YYEKEE (reference sequence). V was shortened by 4 bases and J by 7 bases, with 18 bases between the two germline ends.

V and J are TRBV29-1 and TRBJ1-2, with 12 bases fitting TRBD1. The CDR3 has 13 amino acids. Germline V gives CDR1 SQVTM, CDR2 ANQGSEA. V lost 5 bases to trimming and J lost 10 bases; unmatched junction nucleotides: 8. The CDR3 DNA reads as TGCAGCGTTACGGGGACAGGGGGCCCCCCCTACACCTTC. As protein: CSVTGTGGPPYTF.

V is TRBV4-3 and J is TRBJ2-1; 9 positions agree with TRBD2. In germline, CDR1 is LGHNA, CDR2 YSLEER. The CDR3 spans 18 residues. Losses at the gene ends were 5 bases for V and 7 bases for J; bases not matched to a gene: 18. As DNA, the CDR3 is TGCGCCAGCAGCTTTTTCTTAAGGCTAGCGGGAAACAGGAATGAGCAGTTCTTC. Translated, it gives CASSFFLRLAGNRNEQFF.

This chain connects TRBV2 to TRBJ1-5; the match to TRBD1 covers 7 bases. The CDR3 loop spans 18 amino acids. Germline V gene data show CDR1 as SNHLY and CDR2 as FYNNEI. The V segment lost 0 bases and the J segment 2 bases; nucleotides outside the gene matches: 10. The CDR3 here is CASSEAAGGGYGNQPQHF. The CDR3 coding sequence is TGTGCCAGCAGTGAAGCAGCCGGAGGGGGCTATGGCAATCAGCCCCAGCATTTT.

The chain recombines TRBV7-2 with TRBJ2-7; TRBD2 agrees at 7 bases. The trim removed 5 bases at V and 0 bases at J, leaving 7 bases unmatched. The CDR3 loop spans 15 amino acids. The germline V gene encodes CDR1 SGHTA and CDR2 FQGNSA. This chain's CDR3 is CASSNRRGSSYEQYF. The CDR3 DNA is TGTGCCAGCAGCAATAGGCGGGGGAGCTCCTACGAGCAGTACTTC.

This clone was observed a few times. The chain links TRBV7-6 to TRBJ1-4, with 7 bases aligning to TRBD1. This CDR3 comprises 14 residues. Germline values: CDR1 SGHVS, CDR2 FNYEAQ. The trim removed 4 bases at V and 12 bases at J, leaving 11 bases unmatched. The CDR3 reads CASSSGQGGGELFF. CDR3 DNA sequence: TGTGCCAGCAGCTCTGGACAAGGGGGCGGCGAACTGTTTTTT.

This clone was picked up a small number of times. This chain links TRBV27 with TRBJ2-6, with D unresolved. The CDR3 has 17 residues. Between the trimmed V and J ends, which lost 6 bases and 0 bases, there was a span of 15 bases. Per germline, CDR1 MNHEY and CDR2 SMNVEV (reference sequence). The DNA of the CDR3 is TGTGCCAGCAGCCCTGAGAGCCTAAGCTCTGGGGCCAACGTCCTGACTTTC. This gives the protein CASSPESLSSGANVLTF.

The rearrangement uses TRBV18 and TRBJ2-1; the D gene is possibly TRBD2 (6 bases). CDR3 length equals 12 residues. Germline V CDR1 and CDR2: KGHSH, LQKENI. This CDR3 reads CASGSLYNEQFF. The CDR3, as DNA: TGTGCTTCCGGGAGCTTGTACAATGAGCAGTTCTTC.

V and J are TRBV18 and TRBJ1-2; no clear D. The CDR3 extends over 11 amino acids. Trimming shortened V by 2 bases and J by 8 bases, and 6 bases separated the two germline ends. Per germline, CDR1 KGHSH and CDR2 LQKENI. CDR3 loop: CASSPNEGYTF. DNA for the CDR3: TGTGCCAGCTCACCAAATGAGGGCTACACCTTC.

J is TRBJ1-2 and V is TRBV10-3; 10 nucleotides line up with TRBD1. The CDR3 sequence is 15 residues long. The V and J ends lost 7 bases and 4 bases, in that order; junction bases with no gene match: 9. In germline, CDR1 is ENHRY, CDR2 SYGVKD. CDR3 sequence: CAINGGQGKGYGYTF. In nucleotides, the CDR3 is TGTGCCATCAACGGGGGACAGGGGAAAGGCTATGGCTACACCTTC.

The sample holds a few counts of this clone. The V gene is TRBV5-1, the J gene TRBJ2-7, with 11 nucleotides matching TRBD2. The CDR3 consists of 18 residues. V shed 0 bases and J 7 bases; nucleotides not matched to a gene: 15. In germline, CDR1 is SGHRS, CDR2 YFSETQ. CDR3 region: CASSLEASGGPGSFEQYF. Here the CDR3 DNA reads TGCGCCAGCAGCTTGGAGGCTAGCGGGGGGCCCGGGTCCTTTGAGCAGTACTTC.

The chain couples TRBV27 to TRBJ1-2, with a weak D call TRBD1 (5 bases). The CDR3 is made up of 16 amino acids. Germline V gene data show CDR1 as MNHEY and CDR2 as SMNVEV (reference sequence). V lost 2 bases and J lost 8, with 21 bases in between. The CDR3 loop is CASSLTGRGLERGYTF. The DNA of the CDR3 is TGTGCCAGCAGTTTAACAGGAAGGGGATTAGAGAGGGGCTACACCTTC.

The chain's CDR3 is CASSLVSRPDNEQFF. DNA of the CDR3: TGTGCCAGCAGCTTAGTTTCCCGTCCTGACAATGAGCAGTTCTTC. This chain links TRBV7-2 with TRBJ2-1; no firm D call. Looked up from germline, CDR1 is SGHTA and CDR2 is FQGNSA. The CDR3 is 15 residues long. V was clipped by 1 base and J by 5 bases, with 12 bases between them.

V and J are TRBV7-2 and TRBJ1-6; D call uncertain. Trimming took off 7 bases at V and 9 bases at J, with 10 bases between the two ends. In germline, CDR1 is SGHTA, CDR2 FQGNSA. The CDR3 covers 12 residues. The chain's CDR3 is CASTSGSSPLHF. The CDR3 DNA sequence: TGTGCCAGCACCTCGGGTAGTTCACCCCTCCACTTT. Based on the CDR3 plus reference TRBV7-2 and TRBJ1-6, the full variable domain is GAGVSQSPSNKVTEKGKDVELRCDPISGHTALYWYRQSLGQGLEFLIYFQGNSAPDKSGLPSDRFSAERTGGSVSTLTIQRTQQEDSAVYLCASTSGSSPLHFGNGTRLTVT.

The CDR3 DNA reads as TGTGCCAGCAGTGCCCCCACTACTGGGGTAGCGGGAAAGGGCGAGCAGTACTTC. Its translation: CASSAPTTGVAGKGEQYF. V is TRBV6-1 and J is TRBJ2-7, with 8 bases fitting TRBD2. The V gene's germline CDR1 is MNHNS and CDR2 SASEGT. The junction had 20 bases not matched to a gene; V was cut back by 4 bases and J by 6 bases. This CDR3 has 18 amino acids.

The V and J genes are TRBV2 and TRBJ2-3; 10 nucleotides agree with TRBD2. The CDR3 is 13 residues long. Looked up from germline, CDR1 is SNHLY and CDR2 is FYNNEI. V was clipped by 7 bases and J by 6 bases; unmatched bases: 4. As DNA, the CDR3 is TGTGCCAGCATGACTAGCGGGTATGATACGCAGTATTTT. Amino acids: CASMTSGYDTQYF.

The gene calls are TRBV7-2 and TRBJ2-3; D call uncertain. Trimming left V 5 bases short and J 6 bases short, with 15 bases between. CDR3 length: 14 amino acids. From germline, CDR1 is SGHTA and CDR2 FQGNSA. The CDR3 DNA reads TGTGCCAGCAGCCCCCATCGCACCGCGGATACGCAGTATTTT. Translated, it gives CASSPHRTADTQYF.

The J gene is TRBJ2-3, the V gene TRBV7-2; 9 bases map to TRBD1. The CDR3 length is 15 residues. Germline assignment: CDR1 SGHTA and CDR2 FQGNSA. V shed 3 bases, J shed 3 bases, and the junction held 4 bases outside the gene matches. The CDR3 DNA reads as TGTGCCAGCAGCTTGACAGGGGGTCGGACAGATACGCAGTATTTT. Translation gives CASSLTGGRTDTQYF. The full variable domain, its missing parts supplied by reference TRBV7-2 and TRBJ2-3, is GAGVSQSPSNKVTEKGKDVELRCDPISGHTALYWYRQSLGQGLEFLIYFQGNSAPDKSGLPSDRFSAERTGGSVSTLTIQRTQQEDSAVYLCASSLTGGRTDTQYFGPGTRLTVL.

The chain is built from TRBV7-9 and TRBJ2-1; 14 nucleotides agree with TRBD2. CDR3 length equals 17 residues. V lost 5 bases to trimming and J lost 8 bases; unmatched junction nucleotides: 11. CDR1 and CDR2 (germline): SEHNR, FQNEAQ (reference sequence). CDR3 protein: CASSPGLAGGPEHEQFF. CDR3 DNA sequence: TGTGCCAGCAGCCCCGGACTAGCGGGAGGCCCAGAACATGAGCAGTTCTTC.

The V and J genes are TRBV6-4 and TRBJ2-3; TRBD2 matches 9 bases. The CDR3 is made up of 15 amino acids. CDR1 MRHNA and CDR2 SNTAGT come from the germline V gene. The J segment lost 0 bases and the V segment lost 6 bases, leaving 4 bases of the junction unmatched. CDR3 coding DNA: TGTGCCAGCAGAGATAGCGGGGGAAGCACAGATACGCAGTATTTT. Translated: CASRDSGGSTDTQYF.

This rearrangement joins TRBV2 to TRBJ2-7, with TRBD2 matching over 7 bases. In germline, CDR1 is SNHLY, CDR2 FYNNEI. This CDR3 spans 16 amino acids. V trimming: 7 bases; J trimming: 3 bases; junction bases outside the gene matches: 15. The CDR3 DNA is TGTGCCAGCAACGTACGGGGAGGGGCCCGGGACTACGAGCAGTACTTC. The encoded protein is CASNVRGGARDYEQYF. The full variable domain, its missing parts supplied by reference TRBV2 and TRBJ2-7, is EPEVTQTPSHQVTQMGQEVILRCVPISNHLYFYWYRQILGQKVEFLVSFYNNEISEKSEIFDDQFSVERPDGSNFTLKIRSTKLEDSAMYFCASNVRGGARDYEQYFGPGTRLTVT.